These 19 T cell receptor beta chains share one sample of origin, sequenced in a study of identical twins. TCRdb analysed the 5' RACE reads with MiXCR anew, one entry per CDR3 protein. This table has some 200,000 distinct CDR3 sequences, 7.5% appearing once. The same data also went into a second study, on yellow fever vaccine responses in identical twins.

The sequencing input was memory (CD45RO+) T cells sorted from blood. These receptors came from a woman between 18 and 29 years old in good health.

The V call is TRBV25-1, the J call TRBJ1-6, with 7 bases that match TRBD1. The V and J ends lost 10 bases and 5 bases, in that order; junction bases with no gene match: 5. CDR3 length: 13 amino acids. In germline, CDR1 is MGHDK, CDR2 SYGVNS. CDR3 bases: TGTGCCACCAAGGGGACAGATAATTCACCCCTCCACTTT. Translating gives CATKGTDNSPLHF.

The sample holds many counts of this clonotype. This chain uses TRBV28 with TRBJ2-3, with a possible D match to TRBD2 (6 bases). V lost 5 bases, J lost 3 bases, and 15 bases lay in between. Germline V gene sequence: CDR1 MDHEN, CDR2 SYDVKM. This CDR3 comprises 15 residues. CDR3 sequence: CASSPGSSGTDTQYF. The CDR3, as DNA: TGTGCCAGCAGTCCGGGAAGTAGCGGAACAGATACGCAGTATTTT.

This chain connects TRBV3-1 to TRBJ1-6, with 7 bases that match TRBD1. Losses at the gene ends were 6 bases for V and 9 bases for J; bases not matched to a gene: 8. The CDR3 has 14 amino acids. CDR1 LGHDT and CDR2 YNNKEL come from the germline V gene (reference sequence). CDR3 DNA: TGTGCCAGCAGACGTACAGGGGTGGGTTCACCCCTCCACTTT. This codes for CASRRTGVGSPLHF.

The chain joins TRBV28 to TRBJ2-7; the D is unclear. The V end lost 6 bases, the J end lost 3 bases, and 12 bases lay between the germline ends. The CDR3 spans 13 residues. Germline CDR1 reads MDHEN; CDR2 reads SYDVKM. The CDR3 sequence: CASSRTPLYEQYF. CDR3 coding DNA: TGTGCCAGCAGCCGCACACCCCTCTACGAGCAGTACTTC. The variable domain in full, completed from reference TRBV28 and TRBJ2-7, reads DVKVTQSSRYLVKRTGEKVFLECVQDMDHENMFWYRQDPGLGLRLIYFSYDVKMKEKGDIPEGYSVSREKKERFSLILESASTNQTSMYLCASSRTPLYEQYFGPGTRLTVT.

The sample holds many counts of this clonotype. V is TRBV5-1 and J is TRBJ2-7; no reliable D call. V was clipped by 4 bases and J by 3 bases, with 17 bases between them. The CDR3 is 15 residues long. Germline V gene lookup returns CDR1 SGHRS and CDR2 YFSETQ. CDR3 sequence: CASSMSPNTIYEQYF. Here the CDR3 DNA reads TGCGCCAGCAGCATGAGTCCAAACACAATCTACGAGCAGTACTTC.

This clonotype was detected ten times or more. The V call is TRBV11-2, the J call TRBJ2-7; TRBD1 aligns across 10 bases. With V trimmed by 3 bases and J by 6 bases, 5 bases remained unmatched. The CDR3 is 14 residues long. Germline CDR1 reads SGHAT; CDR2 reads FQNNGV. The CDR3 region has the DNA TGTGCCAGCAGCTTCGAGACAGGGGGCTTCGAGCAGTACTTC. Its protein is CASSFETGGFEQYF.

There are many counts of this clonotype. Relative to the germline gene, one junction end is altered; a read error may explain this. CDR3 in DNA: TGTGCCAGCAGCTCGACTCTGGGGTTTGCGACTTTT. Translated, it gives CASSSTLGFATF. The chain employs TRBV6-2 or TRBV6-3 and TRBJ2-2; D uncertain. Germline V CDR1 and CDR2: MNHEY, SVGEGT. The CDR3 covers 12 residues.

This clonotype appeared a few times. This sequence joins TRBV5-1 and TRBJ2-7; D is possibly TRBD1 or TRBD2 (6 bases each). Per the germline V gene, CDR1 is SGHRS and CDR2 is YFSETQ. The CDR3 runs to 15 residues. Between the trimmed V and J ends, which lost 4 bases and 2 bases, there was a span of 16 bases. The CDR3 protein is CASSPRERGAYEQYF. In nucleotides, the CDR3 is TGCGCCAGCAGCCCCAGGGAAAGGGGGGCCTACGAGCAGTACTTC.

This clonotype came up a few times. As DNA, the CDR3 is TGTGCCAGCAGTGCGATGGTAGGGAGTGAGACCCAGTACTTC. As protein: CASSAMVGSETQYF. The chain has TRBV25-1 and TRBJ2-5; possible D gene TRBD2, 5 bases. CDR3 length: 14 amino acids. Germline CDR1 is MGHDK and CDR2 is SYGVNS. V was pared by 4 bases and J by 5 bases, with 14 bases between.

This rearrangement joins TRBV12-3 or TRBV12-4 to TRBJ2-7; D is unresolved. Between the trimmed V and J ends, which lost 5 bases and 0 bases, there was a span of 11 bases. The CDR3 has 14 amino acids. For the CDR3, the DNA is TGTGCCAGCAGTCCGAGTCGGAGCTCCTACGAGCAGTACTTC. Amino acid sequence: CASSPSRSSYEQYF.

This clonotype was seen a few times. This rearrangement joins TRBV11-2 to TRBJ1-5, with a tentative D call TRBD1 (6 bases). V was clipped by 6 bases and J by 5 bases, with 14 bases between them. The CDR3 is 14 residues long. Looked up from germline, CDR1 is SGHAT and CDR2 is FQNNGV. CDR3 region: CASRGEGGDQPQHF. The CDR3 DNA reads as TGTGCCAGCAGGGGTGAAGGGGGGGATCAGCCCCAGCATTTT. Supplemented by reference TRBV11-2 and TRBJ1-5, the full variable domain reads EAGVAQSPRYKIIEKRQSVAFWCNPISGHATLYWYQQILGQGPKLLIQFQNNGVVDDSQLPKDRFSAERLKGVDSTLKIQPAKLEDSAVYLCASRGEGGDQPQHFGDGTRLSIL.

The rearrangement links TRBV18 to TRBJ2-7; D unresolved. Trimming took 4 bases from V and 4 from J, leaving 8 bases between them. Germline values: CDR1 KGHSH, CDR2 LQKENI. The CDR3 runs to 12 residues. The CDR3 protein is CASSRNSYEQYF. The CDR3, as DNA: TGTGCCAGCTCACGAAACAGTTACGAGCAGTACTTC.

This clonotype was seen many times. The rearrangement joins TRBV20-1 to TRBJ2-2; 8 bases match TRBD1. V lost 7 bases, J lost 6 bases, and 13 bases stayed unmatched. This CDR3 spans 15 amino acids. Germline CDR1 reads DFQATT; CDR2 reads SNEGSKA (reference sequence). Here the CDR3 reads CSVTGAGGYAGELFF. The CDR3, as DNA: TGCAGTGTTACAGGGGCAGGGGGCTACGCCGGGGAGCTGTTTTTT.

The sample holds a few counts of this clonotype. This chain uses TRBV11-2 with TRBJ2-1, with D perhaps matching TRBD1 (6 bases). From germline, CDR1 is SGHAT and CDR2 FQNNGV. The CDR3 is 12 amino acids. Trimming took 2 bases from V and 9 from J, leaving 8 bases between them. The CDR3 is CASSLFRGEQFF. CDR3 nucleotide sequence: TGTGCCAGCAGCTTATTCAGGGGTGAGCAGTTCTTC.

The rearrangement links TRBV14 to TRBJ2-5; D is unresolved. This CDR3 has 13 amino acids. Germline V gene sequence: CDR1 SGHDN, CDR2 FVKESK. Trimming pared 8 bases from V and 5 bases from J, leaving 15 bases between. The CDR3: CASDNGRLETQYF. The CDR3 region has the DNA TGTGCCAGCGATAACGGACGGCTGGAGACCCAGTACTTC.

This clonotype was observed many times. The chain's CDR3 is CASSIGLAIGEQFF. The CDR3 region has the DNA TGTGCCAGTAGTATAGGTCTAGCGATCGGCGAGCAGTTCTTC. The rearrangement uses TRBV19 and TRBJ2-1; tentative D call: TRBD2 (6 bases). The V gene's germline CDR1 is LNHDA and CDR2 SQIVND (reference sequence). The CDR3 runs to 14 residues. Trimming took 1 base from V and 10 from J, leaving 14 bases between them.

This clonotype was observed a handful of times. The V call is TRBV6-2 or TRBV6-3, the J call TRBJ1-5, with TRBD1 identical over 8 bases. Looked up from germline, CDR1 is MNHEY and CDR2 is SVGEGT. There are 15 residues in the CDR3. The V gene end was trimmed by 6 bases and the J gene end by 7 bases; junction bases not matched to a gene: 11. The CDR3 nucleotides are TGTGCCAGCAGGGACATAGGACAGGGTGTGCAGCCCCAGCATTTT. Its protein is CASRDIGQGVQPQHF.

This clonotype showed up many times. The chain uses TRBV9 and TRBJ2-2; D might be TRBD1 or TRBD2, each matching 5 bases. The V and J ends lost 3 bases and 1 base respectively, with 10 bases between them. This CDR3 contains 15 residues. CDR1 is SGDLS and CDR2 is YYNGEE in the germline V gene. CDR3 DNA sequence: TGTGCCAGCAGCGCCAGGGACGGGAACACCGGGGAGCTGTTTTTT. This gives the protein CASSARDGNTGELFF.

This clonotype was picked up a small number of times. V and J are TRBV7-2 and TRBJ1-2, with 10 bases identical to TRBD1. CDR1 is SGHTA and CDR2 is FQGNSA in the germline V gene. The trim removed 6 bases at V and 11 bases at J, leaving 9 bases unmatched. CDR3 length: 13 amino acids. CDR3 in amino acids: CASRDRQGASYTF. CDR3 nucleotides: TGTGCCAGCAGGGACCGACAGGGGGCGAGTTACACCTTC.